This T cell receptor beta chain was profiled in a study of cytomegalovirus exposure and HLA in healthy donors. Regarding this clone: Its antigen is undetermined.

The CDR3 has 17 residues. Germline CDR1 is MGHRA and CDR2 is YSYEKL. The V end was cut by 0 bases, the J end by 7 bases, with 19 bases between. 60 Vbeta and 13 Jbeta primers were used in PCR. Sequencing was performed with immunoSEQ multiplex PCR; in TCRdb, only in-frame clones are kept and a portion is missing. The repertoire consists of about 140,000 clones, with about four fifths occurring once and the leading ten covering about 3.9%. General study results and limits: Researchers had no immune exposure information except CMV serostatus available.

The specimen was PBMCs. V usage is TRBV4-1 and J usage is TRBJ1-3; D uncertain. The origin of this receptor is a man aged 35 to 55 in good health and CMV-seropositive. The CDR3 spells CASSQDSGRRSGNTIYF. DNA of the CDR3: TGCGCCAGCAGCCAAGATTCGGGCAGAAGGTCGGGGAACACCATATATTTT.